Reported below is one TCR beta chain. This sample is drawn from a study of memory CD4+ T cells and cytomegalovirus serostatus. Trimming cost V 1 base and J 3 bases, with 4 bases left between them. This CDR3 region has 13 residues. Germline V lookup: CDR1 SGHVS, CDR2 FNYEAQ. Some clones are missing from TCRdb's copy, which holds only in-frame ones; the method was immunoSEQ multiplex PCR. The sample holds approximately 42,000 clones, around three quarters seen once. Single viable CD3+CD4+CD8-CD45RO+ cells were sorted as the memory CD4+ T cells. The receptor comes from an adult in good health and CMV-seronegative. Sequencing was carried out using memory CD4+ T cells from blood. V and J are TRBV7-6 and TRBJ1-5; D remains unclear. The DNA of the CDR3 is TGTGCCAGCAGCTTAGATTACAATCAGCCCCAGCATTTT. Translation gives CASSLDYNQPQHF.